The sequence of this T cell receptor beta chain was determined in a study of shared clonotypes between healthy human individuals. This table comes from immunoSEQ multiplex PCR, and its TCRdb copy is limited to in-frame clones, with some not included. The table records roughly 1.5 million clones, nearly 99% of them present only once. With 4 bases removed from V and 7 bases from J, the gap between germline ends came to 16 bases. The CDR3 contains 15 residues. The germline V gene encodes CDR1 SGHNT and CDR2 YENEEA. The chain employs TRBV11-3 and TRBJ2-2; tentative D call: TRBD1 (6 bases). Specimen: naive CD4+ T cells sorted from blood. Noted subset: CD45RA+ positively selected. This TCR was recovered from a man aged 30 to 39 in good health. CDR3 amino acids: CASSSHTGKGGELFF. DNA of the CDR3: TGTGCCAGCAGCTCGCATACAGGGAAGGGCGGGGAGCTGTTTTTT.